The clone carrying this T cell receptor beta chain showed up many times. Its specificity is unknown. An end of the junction does not agree with germline; a read error may underlie this. In germline, CDR1 is SSHAT, CDR2 FNYEAQ (reference sequence). The CDR3 runs to 15 residues. The sample comes from a study of T-cell reconstitution after alpha-beta-depleted transplantation in children. Study-wide results and limits: Several hundred rapidly expanded clones from non-depleted graft cells reportedly supplied alpha-beta T cells about two months post-transplant. Several patients had high TCRbeta diversity at day 60; it came from surviving recipient T cells and thymic progenitors. When one year had passed after transplant, most T-cell counts and diversity came from newly produced T cells.

Unique molecular identifiers were used in preparing the TCRbeta library. Each CDR3 protein gets one entry after TCRdb re-called the PCR reads with MiXCR. The sample includes about 70,000 distinct CDR3 sequences, around 9.9% of them seen just once. The sample consisted of PBMCs, taken before TCRalphabeta/CD19-depleted stem cell transplant. The chain joins TRBV7-7 to TRBJ2-7, with 11 bases lining up with TRBD1. The receptor was derived from a boy between 10 and 17 years old with acute myeloid leukemia, due to receive a stem cell transplant. CDR3 sequence reads: CASSPRTGGLHEQYF. CDR3 DNA: TGTGCTAGCAGCCCCCGGACAGGGGGCCTACACGAGCAGTACTTC.